The clone carrying this T cell receptor beta chain was observed many times. Its matching antigen is unknown. Methods described previously, with TCR primers listed, were used for bulk TCR libraries. TCRdb re-called the PCR reads through MiXCR, storing one row per CDR3 protein. In the table there are over 65,000 distinct CDR3 sequences, roughly 25% of which are singletons. This specimen belongs to a study of molecular identifiers for immune sequencing clone quantification. Trimming took 5 bases from V and 6 from J, leaving 14 bases between them. CDR1 and CDR2 from the germline V gene are SGHVS and FNYEAQ. CDR3 length: 13 amino acids. Naive CD8 T cells underwent sorting with the CD8+CD4-CCR7+CD45RA+ definition. Points from the study as a whole: A shared barcode on identical TCR molecules could lead to underestimated sizes for highly expanded clones. Jurkat TCR RNA from one cell was spiked into about a million naive cells, and it was reportedly detectable there.

V gene TRBV7-6 combines with J gene TRBJ2-7; weak D call: TRBD1 (5 bases). This sequence originates from a human donor in good health. Some libraries in this study had Jurkat cell RNA spiked in. Sequencing was done on a sample of naive CD8+ T cells from blood, with Jurkat cell RNA spiked in. Subset indicated: FACS-sorted CD8+CD4-CCR7+CD45RA+ naive T cells. CDR3 nucleotide sequence: TGTGCCAGCAGCGATCGCAGGGATGGCGAGCAGTACTTC. This sequence encodes CASSDRRDGEQYF.